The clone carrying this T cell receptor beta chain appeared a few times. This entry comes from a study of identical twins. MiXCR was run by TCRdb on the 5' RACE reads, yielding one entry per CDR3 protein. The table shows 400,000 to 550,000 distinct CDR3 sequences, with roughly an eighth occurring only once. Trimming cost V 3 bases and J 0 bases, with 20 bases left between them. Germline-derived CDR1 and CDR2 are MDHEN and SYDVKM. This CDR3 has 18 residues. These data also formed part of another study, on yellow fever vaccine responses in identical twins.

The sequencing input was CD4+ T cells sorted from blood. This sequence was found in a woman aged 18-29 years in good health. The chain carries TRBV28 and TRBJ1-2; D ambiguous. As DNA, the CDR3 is TGTGCCAGCAGTTTCCCCCATGGAAAGGGATTTACTAACTATGGCTACACCTTC. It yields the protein CASSFPHGKGFTNYGYTF.